The 17 T cell receptor beta chains below were found in one sample sequenced in a study of blood T cell repertoires in COVID-19. Libraries were prepared by immunoSEQ multiplex PCR; TCRdb keeps only in-frame clonotypes and omits some of them. Of 200,000 to 250,000 clones in the sample, about 90% were seen once. The sequenced sample consisted of peripheral blood. The receptors come from a woman in her 50s with acute or convalescent COVID-19.

The chain combines TRBV5-1 with TRBJ2-3; 13 nucleotides agree with TRBD2. Germline V gives CDR1 SGHRS, CDR2 YFSETQ. The CDR3 has 16 residues. V shed 5 bases and J 4 bases; nucleotides not matched to a gene: 7. The CDR3 DNA sequence: TGCGCCAGCAGTCGAGGACTAGCGGGGGAGGCAGATACGCAGTATTTT. This translates into CASSRGLAGEADTQYF.

The gene calls are TRBV2 and TRBJ2-4, with D perhaps matching TRBD2 (5 bases). Per the germline V gene, CDR1 is SNHLY and CDR2 is FYNNEI. This CDR3 has 14 amino acids. V was trimmed by 6 bases and J by 3 bases, leaving 12 bases between them. The CDR3, as DNA: TGTGCCAGCAGAACGGGGAGTATCAAAAACATTCAGTACTTC. Translating gives CASRTGSIKNIQYF.

The rearrangement joins TRBV5-1 to TRBJ2-3, with 7 bases identical to TRBD1. J gave up 1 base and V 4 bases, and 3 bases lay outside the gene matches. The CDR3 length is 14 residues. CDR1 and CDR2 from the germline V gene are SGHRS and YFSETQ. The CDR3 nucleotides are TGCGCCAGCAGCCGACAGGGTGGCACAGATACGCAGTATTTT. Translated: CASSRQGGTDTQYF.

The genes are TRBV7-2 and TRBJ2-3; a weak D match, TRBD2 (6 bases). The CDR3 has 15 amino acids. The germline V gene has CDR1 SGHTA and CDR2 FQGNSA. V was trimmed by 2 bases and J by 5 bases, leaving 14 bases between them. In DNA, the CDR3 is TGTGCCAGCAGCTTACGGGGGAGGCCCTTAGATACGCAGTATTTT. Its protein product is CASSLRGRPLDTQYF.

This chain links TRBV15 with TRBJ2-1, with D possibly TRBD2 on 6 matching bases. The CDR3 extends over 17 amino acids. Germline V gives CDR1 LNHNV, CDR2 YYDKDF (reference sequence). The germline V and J ends were trimmed by 1 base and 6 bases, with 19 bases remaining between them. The CDR3 sequence is CATSRGPGTSRINEQFF. CDR3 in DNA: TGTGCCACCAGCAGAGGACCCGGGACTTCAAGAATCAATGAGCAGTTCTTC.

The chain couples TRBV5-4 to TRBJ1-1, with TRBD1 identical over 7 bases. There are 14 residues in the CDR3. Germline CDR1 is SGHNT and CDR2 is YYREEE (reference sequence). V trimming: 4 bases; J trimming: 1 base; junction bases outside the gene matches: 4. Here the CDR3 reads CASSPGTANTEAFF. The CDR3 DNA follows: TGTGCCAGCAGCCCAGGGACAGCGAACACTGAAGCTTTCTTT. The full variable domain, in which reference TRBV5-4 and TRBJ1-1 provide the parts outside the CDR3, is ETGVTQSPTHLIKTRGQQVTLRCSSQSGHNTVSWYQQALGQGPQFIFQYYREEENGRGNFPPRFSGLQFPNYSSELNVNALELDDSALYLCASSPGTANTEAFFGQGTRLTVV.

This rearrangement joins TRBV3-1 (or the pseudogene TRBV3-2) to TRBJ2-2; 7 bases fit TRBD1. From germline, CDR1 is LGHDT and CDR2 YNNKEL (reference sequence). The V gene end was trimmed by 8 bases and the J gene end by 8 bases; junction bases not matched to a gene: 8. The CDR3 covers 13 residues. This CDR3 is CASALQGVGELFF. Written as DNA, the CDR3 is TGTGCCAGCGCGCTTCAGGGGGTAGGGGAGCTGTTTTTT.

The chain joins TRBV18 to TRBJ1-5; 10 bases fit TRBD1. Trimming at V came to 6 bases and at J to 7 bases, leaving 6 bases not matched to a gene. The germline V gene encodes CDR1 KGHSH and CDR2 LQKENI. This CDR3 region has 14 residues. DNA for the CDR3: TGTGCCAGCTCCCGGACAGGGGGAGGGCAGCCCCAGCATTTT. Protein product: CASSRTGGGQPQHF.

The count of this clone is one. V and J are TRBV4-1 and TRBJ2-1, with 10 bases that match TRBD1. Per the germline V gene, CDR1 is MGHRA and CDR2 is YSYEKL. This CDR3 is 15 amino acids long. The ends lost 5 bases at V and 3 bases at J; junction bases unmatched: 4. The CDR3 loop reads CASSARDRGYNEQFF. In nucleotides, the CDR3 is TGCGCCAGCAGCGCCCGGGACAGGGGCTACAATGAGCAGTTCTTC.

The chain has TRBV13 and TRBJ1-4; no reliable D call. V lost 2 bases and J 0 bases, leaving 7 bases between the germline ends. Germline V gene data show CDR1 as PRHDT and CDR2 as FYEKMQ (reference sequence). This CDR3 is built from 15 residues. The CDR3 loop is CASSLWSATNEKLFF. CDR3 nucleotide sequence: TGTGCCAGCAGCTTATGGTCAGCAACTAATGAAAAACTGTTTTTT.

V gene TRBV5-1 combines with J gene TRBJ2-1; 11 bases map to TRBD1. The germline CDR1 and CDR2 sequences are SGHRS and YFSETQ. V dropped 3 bases and J dropped 4; count of bases not matched to a gene: 3. CDR3 size: 15 residues. The CDR3 sequence: CASSSGQGAYNEQFF. CDR3 in DNA: TGCGCCAGCAGCTCCGGACAGGGGGCTTACAATGAGCAGTTCTTC.

CDR3 amino acids: CASRSGLGYEQYF. In DNA form, the CDR3 reads TGTGCCAGCAGATCGGGACTCGGCTACGAGCAGTACTTC. This chain links TRBV2 with TRBJ2-7, with a tentative D call TRBD2 (6 bases). The CDR3 is 13 amino acids. Germline V gene lookup returns CDR1 SNHLY and CDR2 FYNNEI. With 6 bases removed from V and 3 bases from J, the gap between germline ends came to 12 bases. The whole variable domain, remainder taken from reference TRBV2 and TRBJ2-7, is EPEVTQTPSHQVTQMGQEVILRCVPISNHLYFYWYRQILGQKVEFLVSFYNNEISEKSEIFDDQFSVERPDGSNFTLKIRSTKLEDSAMYFCASRSGLGYEQYFGPGTRLTVT.

This rearrangement joins TRBV11-2 to TRBJ2-2; no firm D call. Germline loops: CDR1 SGHAT, CDR2 FQNNGV. Between the trimmed V and J ends, which lost 5 bases and 8 bases, there was a span of 3 bases. The CDR3 extends over 10 amino acids. CDR3 DNA sequence: TGTGCCAGCAGCGCGGGGGAGCTGTTTTTT. This encodes CASSAGELFF.

The V call is TRBV5-8, the J call TRBJ2-7; a weak D match, TRBD1 (5 bases). Trimming shortened V by 4 bases and J by 0 bases, and 17 bases separated the two germline ends. The germline V gene has CDR1 SGHTS and CDR2 YDEGEE. This CDR3 has 16 residues. The CDR3 loop is CASSGRQGVSSYEQYF. CDR3 sequence (DNA): TGTGCCAGCAGCGGACGGCAGGGTGTCAGCTCCTACGAGCAGTACTTC. Using reference TRBV5-8 and TRBJ2-7 for the parts outside the CDR3, the full variable domain is EAGVTQSPTHLIKTRGQQATLRCSPISGHTSVYWYQQALGLGLQFLLWYDEGEERNRGNFPPRFSGRQFPNYSSELNVNALELEDSALYLCASSGRQGVSSYEQYFGPGTRLTVT.

The rearrangement links TRBV24-1 to TRBJ2-1; perhaps TRBD1 as D (6 bases). V was trimmed by 7 bases and J by 7 bases, leaving 19 bases between them. Germline loops: CDR1 KGHDR, CDR2 SFDVKD. The CDR3 is made up of 15 amino acids. CDR3 DNA: TGTGCCACCAGCGCAACGCAGGGGCCTTCAAATGAGCAGTTCTTC. This translates into CATSATQGPSNEQFF.

The chain has TRBV23-1 and TRBJ2-2, with D perhaps TRBD2 (6 bases). TRBV23-1 is marked as an open reading frame, function uncertain. Between the trimmed V and J ends, which lost 2 bases and 1 base, there was a span of 17 bases. The CDR3 sequence is 18 residues long. In DNA, the CDR3 is TGCGCCAGCAGTCAACCGGGGGTAGGGGTAAAGAACACCGGGGAGCTGTTTTTT. Residues: CASSQPGVGVKNTGELFF.

CDR3 sequence: CATMKGQAGQPQHF. The CDR3 DNA is TGTGCCACCATGAAGGGACAGGCAGGGCAGCCCCAGCATTTT. This chain connects TRBV6-5 to TRBJ1-5; TRBD1 aligns across 8 bases. The V segment lost 10 bases and the J segment 7 bases; nucleotides outside the gene matches: 12. Looked up from germline, CDR1 is MNHEY and CDR2 is SVGAGI. The CDR3 covers 14 residues.